Listed below are T cell receptor beta chains from one sample, sequenced in a study of blood T cells in healthy people across ages. TCRdb redid the calling of the 5' RACE reads with MiXCR, one entry per CDR3 protein. The table lists 980,000 or so distinct CDR3 sequences, about 44% of them singletons. Sequenced input: blood. All receptors derive from a man younger than 40 in good health. Each CDR3 is given with its conserved first and last residue. A D gene is named only where the DNA matches it firmly. For some rows the clone size is stated as once, few or many, or as a class when expanded; others skip it.

clone size: few; V gene: TRBV6-5; D gene: -; J gene: TRBJ2-7; CDR3 length: 16; CDR3 protein: CASSYSTGKASYEQYF; CDR3 DNA: TGTGCCAGCAGTTACTCGACAGGCAAGGCGTCATACGAGCAGTACTTC
clone size: few; V gene: TRBV3-1; D gene: TRBD2; J gene: TRBJ2-3; CDR3 length: 17; CDR3 protein: CASSLPVGGGTTDTQYF; CDR3 DNA: TGTGCCAGCAGCCTACCAGTTGGCGGGGGGACCACAGATACGCAGTATTTT
clone size: -; V gene: TRBV28; D gene: -; J gene: TRBJ1-6; CDR3 length: 16; CDR3 protein: CASQSGIGSYNSPLHF; CDR3 DNA: TGTGCCAGCCAGTCGGGGATCGGGTCCTATAATTCACCCCTCCACTTT
clone size: -; V gene: TRBV3-1; D gene: -; J gene: TRBJ2-7; CDR3 length: 12; CDR3 protein: CACSAQRLQQYF; CDR3 DNA: TGTGCCTGCAGCGCACAGAGACTCCAGCAGTACTTC
clone size: -; V gene: TRBV6-5; D gene: TRBD2; J gene: TRBJ2-7; CDR3 length: 15; CDR3 protein: CASSYAAGGSYEQYF; CDR3 DNA: TGTGCCAGCAGTTACGCGGCGGGGGGGTCCTACGAGCAGTACTTC
clone size: once; V gene: TRBV2; D gene: -; J gene: TRBJ2-7; CDR3 length: 13; CDR3 protein: CATNSGISYEQYF; CDR3 DNA: TGTGCCACGAACTCCGGGATCTCCTACGAGCAGTACTTC
clone size: -; V gene: TRBV5-1; D gene: -; J gene: TRBJ2-5; CDR3 length: 15; CDR3 protein: CASSSIAGNQETQYF; CDR3 DNA: TGCGCCAGCAGCTCCATAGCAGGGAACCAAGAGACCCAGTACTTC
clone size: -; V gene: TRBV4-1; D gene: -; J gene: TRBJ1-1; CDR3 length: 16; CDR3 protein: CASSQDPGGLNTEAFF; CDR3 DNA: TGCGCCAGCAGCCAAGATCCGGGCGGTCTGAACACTGAAGCTTTCTTT
clone size: few; V gene: TRBV3-1; D gene: -; J gene: TRBJ1-2; CDR3 length: 15; CDR3 protein: CASSQPGSGSYGYTF; CDR3 DNA: TGTGCCAGCAGCCAACCCGGGTCAGGAAGCTATGGCTACACCTTC
clone size: -; V gene: TRBV21-1; D gene: -; J gene: TRBJ2-1; CDR3 length: 15; CDR3 protein: CASIGGGKIFNEQFF; CDR3 DNA: TGTGCCAGCATTGGCGGGGGGAAAATTTTCAATGAGCAGTTCTTC
clone size: few; V gene: TRBV7-2; D gene: TRBD1; J gene: TRBJ1-4; CDR3 length: 14; CDR3 protein: CASSLRQGGEKLFF; CDR3 DNA: TGTGCCAGCAGCCTAAGACAGGGGGGTGAAAAACTGTTTTTT
clone size: once; V gene: TRBV6-2/TRBV6-3; D gene: TRBD1; J gene: TRBJ1-2; CDR3 length: 15; CDR3 protein: CASSYPGTGRSGYTF; CDR3 DNA: TGTGCCAGCAGTTACCCCGGGACAGGTCGTTCTGGCTACACCTTC
clone size: once; V gene: TRBV4-1; D gene: TRBD1; J gene: TRBJ2-1; CDR3 length: 15; CDR3 protein: CASSEPGQKGNEQFF; CDR3 DNA: TGCGCCAGCAGCGAACCGGGACAGAAAGGAAATGAGCAGTTCTTC
clone size: -; V gene: TRBV27; D gene: -; J gene: TRBJ2-4; CDR3 length: 15; CDR3 protein: CASRVGALAKNIQYF; CDR3 DNA: TGTGCCAGCCGTGTAGGGGCACTAGCCAAAAACATTCAGTACTTC
clone size: -; V gene: TRBV27; D gene: -; J gene: TRBJ1-5; CDR3 length: 16; CDR3 protein: CASSFDRRYSNQPRHF; CDR3 DNA: TGTGCCAGCAGTTTTGACAGGAGATATAGCAATCAGCCCCGGCATTTT
clone size: -; V gene: TRBV20-1; D gene: TRBD2; J gene: TRBJ2-7; CDR3 length: 13; CDR3 protein: CSTSGNAFAEQYF; CDR3 DNA: TGCAGTACCAGCGGGAATGCTTTCGCTGAGCAGTACTTC
clone size: many; V gene: TRBV27; D gene: -; J gene: TRBJ2-7; CDR3 length: 15; CDR3 protein: CASSSPLLARYEQYF; CDR3 DNA: TGTGCCAGCAGTTCGCCCCTACTGGCCCGCTACGAGCAGTACTTC
clone size: few; V gene: TRBV6-5; D gene: TRBD1; J gene: TRBJ2-7; CDR3 length: 15; CDR3 protein: CAGSYRDSGPYEQYF; CDR3 DNA: TGTGCCGGCAGTTACCGGGACAGTGGGCCCTACGAGCAGTACTTC
clone size: -; V gene: TRBV6-1; D gene: -; J gene: TRBJ1-6; CDR3 length: 15; CDR3 protein: CASSEADSGNSPLHF; CDR3 DNA: TGTGCCAGCAGTGAAGCCGACAGCGGAAATTCACCCCTCCACTTT
clone size: -; V gene: TRBV2; D gene: TRBD1; J gene: TRBJ2-7; CDR3 length: 13; CDR3 protein: CASQGENFNEQYF; CDR3 DNA: TGTGCCAGCCAGGGGGAGAATTTCAACGAGCAGTACTTC
clone size: few; V gene: TRBV28; D gene: TRBD1; J gene: TRBJ2-7; CDR3 length: 12; CDR3 protein: CASGQGAYEQYF; CDR3 DNA: TGTGCCAGCGGACAGGGGGCCTACGAGCAGTACTTC
clone size: few; V gene: TRBV7-8; D gene: -; J gene: TRBJ2-3; CDR3 length: 14; CDR3 protein: CASSLGAVTGTQYF; CDR3 DNA: TGTGCCAGCAGCTTAGGTGCCGTCACAGGTACGCAGTATTTT
clone size: -; V gene: TRBV6-5; D gene: -; J gene: TRBJ2-7; CDR3 length: 13; CDR3 protein: CATTGPGGYEQYF; CDR3 DNA: TGTGCCACAACGGGACCCGGGGGCTACGAGCAGTACTTC
clone size: -; V gene: TRBV27; D gene: -; J gene: TRBJ2-5; CDR3 length: 16; CDR3 protein: CASSLFGQGGQETQYF; CDR3 DNA: TGTGCCAGCAGTTTATTCGGCCAGGGAGGCCAAGAGACCCAGTACTTC
clone size: -; V gene: TRBV28; D gene: -; J gene: TRBJ2-1; CDR3 length: 13; CDR3 protein: CASSFGDYNEQFF; CDR3 DNA: TGTGCCAGCAGTTTTGGGGACTACAATGAGCAGTTCTTC
clone size: -; V gene: TRBV5-1; D gene: TRBD2; J gene: TRBJ2-7; CDR3 length: 16; CDR3 protein: CASSGGTSGDIYEQYF; CDR3 DNA: TGCGCCAGCAGCGGGGGTACTAGCGGGGATATCTACGAGCAGTACTTC
clone size: -; V gene: TRBV6-2/TRBV6-3; D gene: TRBD2; J gene: TRBJ2-2; CDR3 length: 17; CDR3 protein: CASSYTSGGVNTGELFF; CDR3 DNA: TGTGCCAGCAGTTATACTAGCGGGGGTGTAAACACCGGGGAGCTGTTTTTT
clone size: -; V gene: TRBV3-1; D gene: -; J gene: TRBJ1-4; CDR3 length: 13; CDR3 protein: CASSQDRRGKLFF; CDR3 DNA: TGTGCCAGCAGCCAAGATCGCCGGGGAAAACTGTTTTTT
clone size: -; V gene: TRBV6-1; D gene: -; J gene: TRBJ2-4; CDR3 length: 11; CDR3 protein: CASTLGTTRYF; CDR3 DNA: TGTGCCAGCACCCTAGGGACCACCCGGTACTTC
clone size: -; V gene: TRBV9; D gene: -; J gene: TRBJ1-4; CDR3 length: 17; CDR3 protein: CASSEDRGGRMNEKLFF; CDR3 DNA: TGTGCCAGCAGCGAGGACCGGGGCGGTCGTATGAATGAAAAACTGTTTTTT
clone size: -; V gene: TRBV29-1; D gene: TRBD1; J gene: TRBJ1-1; CDR3 length: 17; CDR3 protein: CSVEELGQVLTFAEAFF; CDR3 DNA: TGCAGCGTTGAAGAGCTTGGACAGGTGTTAACTTTTGCCGAAGCTTTCTTT
clone size: -; V gene: TRBV7-3; D gene: -; J gene: TRBJ2-2; CDR3 length: 15; CDR3 protein: CASSAGPTNTGELFF; CDR3 DNA: TGTGCCAGCAGCGCCGGACCGACGAACACCGGGGAGCTGTTTTTT
clone size: -; V gene: TRBV3-1; D gene: -; J gene: TRBJ1-3; CDR3 length: 14; CDR3 protein: CASSPTVSGNTIYF; CDR3 DNA: TGTGCCAGCAGCCCTACAGTCTCTGGAAACACCATATATTTT
clone size: -; V gene: TRBV4-1; D gene: TRBD2; J gene: TRBJ2-7; CDR3 length: 18; CDR3 protein: CASSQDPTGGRVSYEQYF; CDR3 DNA: TGCGCCAGCAGCCAAGATCCGACGGGAGGGAGGGTATCCTACGAGCAGTACTTC
clone size: few; V gene: TRBV7-9; D gene: -; J gene: TRBJ2-1; CDR3 length: 14; CDR3 protein: CASSITDGHNEQFF; CDR3 DNA: TGTGCCAGCAGTATCACCGACGGACACAATGAGCAGTTCTTC
clone size: -; V gene: TRBV7-8; D gene: -; J gene: TRBJ1-5; CDR3 length: 15; CDR3 protein: CASRQRVGGNQPQHF; CDR3 DNA: TGTGCCAGCAGGCAGCGTGTCGGGGGCAATCAGCCCCAGCATTTT
clone size: -; V gene: TRBV30; D gene: -; J gene: TRBJ1-4; CDR3 length: 13; CDR3 protein: CAWSKGIGEKLFF; CDR3 DNA: TGTGCCTGGAGTAAGGGAATTGGCGAAAAACTGTTTTTT
clone size: -; V gene: TRBV28; D gene: TRBD2; J gene: TRBJ2-7; CDR3 length: 14; CDR3 protein: CASRPTGGTYEQYF; CDR3 DNA: TGTGCCAGCAGACCGACGGGGGGTACGTACGAGCAGTACTTC
clone size: -; V gene: TRBV6-5; D gene: -; J gene: TRBJ1-2; CDR3 length: 13; CDR3 protein: CASSVDTFYGYTF; CDR3 DNA: TGTGCCAGCAGTGTAGACACCTTCTATGGCTACACCTTC
clone size: few; V gene: TRBV3-1; D gene: TRBD2; J gene: TRBJ2-1; CDR3 length: 15; CDR3 protein: CASSQGPGGLDEQFF; CDR3 DNA: TGTGCCAGCAGCCAAGGTCCGGGGGGGCTGGATGAGCAGTTCTTC
clone size: few; V gene: TRBV12-3/TRBV12-4; D gene: TRBD1; J gene: TRBJ1-4; CDR3 length: 15; CDR3 protein: CASSLRQGAKEKLFF; CDR3 DNA: TGTGCCAGCAGTCTACGACAGGGGGCGAAGGAAAAACTGTTTTTT
clone size: few; V gene: TRBV7-2; D gene: TRBD1; J gene: TRBJ2-1; CDR3 length: 15; CDR3 protein: CASSMGQGFYNEQFF; CDR3 DNA: TGTGCCAGCAGCATGGGACAGGGCTTCTACAATGAGCAGTTCTTC